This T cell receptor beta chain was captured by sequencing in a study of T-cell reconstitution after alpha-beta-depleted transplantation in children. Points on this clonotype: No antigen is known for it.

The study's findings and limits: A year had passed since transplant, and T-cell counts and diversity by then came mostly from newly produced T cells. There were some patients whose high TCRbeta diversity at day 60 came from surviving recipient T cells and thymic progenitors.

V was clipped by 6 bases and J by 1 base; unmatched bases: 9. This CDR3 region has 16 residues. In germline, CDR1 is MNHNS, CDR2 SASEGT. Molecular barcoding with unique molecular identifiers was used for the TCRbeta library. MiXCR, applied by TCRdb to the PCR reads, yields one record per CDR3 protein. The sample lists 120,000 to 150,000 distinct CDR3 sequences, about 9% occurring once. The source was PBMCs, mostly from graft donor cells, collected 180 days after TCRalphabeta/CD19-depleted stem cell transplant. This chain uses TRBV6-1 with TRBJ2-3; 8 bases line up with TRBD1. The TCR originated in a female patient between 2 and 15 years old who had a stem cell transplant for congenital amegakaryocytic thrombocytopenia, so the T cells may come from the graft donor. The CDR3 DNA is TGTGCCAGCAGCCCCGGACAGGGTGGCGGCACAGATACGCAGTATTTT. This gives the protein CASSPGQGGGTDTQYF.